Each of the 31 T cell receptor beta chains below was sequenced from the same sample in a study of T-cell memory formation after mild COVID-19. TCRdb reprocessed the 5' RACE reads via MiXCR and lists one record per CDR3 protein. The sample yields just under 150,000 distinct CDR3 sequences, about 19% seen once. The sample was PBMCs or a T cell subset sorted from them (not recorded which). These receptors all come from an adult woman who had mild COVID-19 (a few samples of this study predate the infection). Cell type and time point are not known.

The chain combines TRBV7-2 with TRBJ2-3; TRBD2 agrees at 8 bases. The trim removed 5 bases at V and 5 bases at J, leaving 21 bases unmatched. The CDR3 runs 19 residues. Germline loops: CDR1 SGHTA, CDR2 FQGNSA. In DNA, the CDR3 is TGTGCCAGCAGCCCCCGAGGCCGGCGTCCAGCGGGGGATCTAGATACGCAGTATTTT. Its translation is CASSPRGRRPAGDLDTQYF.

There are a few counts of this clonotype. The CDR3 loop reads CASTPTRRGLGGSGANVLTF. The DNA of the CDR3 is TGTGCCAGCACCCCAACCAGGAGGGGGCTCGGAGGCTCTGGGGCCAACGTCCTGACTTTC. The chain couples TRBV12-3 or TRBV12-4 to TRBJ2-6, with D perhaps matching TRBD1 (7 bases). V was cut by 7 bases and J by 0 bases, with 25 bases left in between. The CDR3 sequence is 20 residues long.

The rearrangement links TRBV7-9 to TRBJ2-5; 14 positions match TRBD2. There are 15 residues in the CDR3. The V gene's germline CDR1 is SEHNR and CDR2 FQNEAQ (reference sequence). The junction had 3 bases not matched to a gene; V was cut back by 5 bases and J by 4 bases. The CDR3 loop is CASSPGTSGGETQYF. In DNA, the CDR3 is TGTGCCAGCAGCCCCGGGACTAGCGGGGGAGAGACCCAGTACTTC.

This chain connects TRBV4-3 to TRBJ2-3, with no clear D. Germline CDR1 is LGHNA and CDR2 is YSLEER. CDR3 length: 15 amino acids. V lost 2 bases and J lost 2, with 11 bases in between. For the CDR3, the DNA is TGCGCCAGCAGCCAAATCGGGCTTGCCACAGATACGCAGTATTTT. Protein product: CASSQIGLATDTQYF.

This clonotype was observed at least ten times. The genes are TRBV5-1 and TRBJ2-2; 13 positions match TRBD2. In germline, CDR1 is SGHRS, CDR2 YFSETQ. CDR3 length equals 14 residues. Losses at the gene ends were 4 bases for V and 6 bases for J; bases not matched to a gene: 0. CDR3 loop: CASSGTSGAGELFF. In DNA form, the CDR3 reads TGCGCCAGCAGCGGGACTAGCGGGGCCGGGGAGCTGTTTTTT.

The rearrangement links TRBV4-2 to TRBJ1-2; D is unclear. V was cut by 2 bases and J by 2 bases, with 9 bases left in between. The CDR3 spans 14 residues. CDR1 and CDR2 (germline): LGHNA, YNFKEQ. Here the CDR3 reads CASSQPGSNYGYTF. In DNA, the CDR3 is TGTGCCAGCAGCCAACCGGGATCCAACTATGGCTACACCTTC.

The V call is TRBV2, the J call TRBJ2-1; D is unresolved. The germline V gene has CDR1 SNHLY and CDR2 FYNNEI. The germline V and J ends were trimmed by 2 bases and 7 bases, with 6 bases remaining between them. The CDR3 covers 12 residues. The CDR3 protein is CASSERANEQFF. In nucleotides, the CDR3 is TGTGCCAGCAGTGAAAGGGCAAATGAGCAGTTCTTC. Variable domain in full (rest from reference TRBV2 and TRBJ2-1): EPEVTQTPSHQVTQMGQEVILRCVPISNHLYFYWYRQILGQKVEFLVSFYNNEISEKSEIFDDQFSVERPDGSNFTLKIRSTKLEDSAMYFCASSERANEQFFGPGTRLTVL.

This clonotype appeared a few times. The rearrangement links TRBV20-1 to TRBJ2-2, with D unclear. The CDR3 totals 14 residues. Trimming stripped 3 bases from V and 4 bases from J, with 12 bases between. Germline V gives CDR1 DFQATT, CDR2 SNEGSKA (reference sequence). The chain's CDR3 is CSASVGSRTGELFF. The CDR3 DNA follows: TGCAGTGCTAGTGTGGGATCTCGCACCGGGGAGCTGTTTTTT.

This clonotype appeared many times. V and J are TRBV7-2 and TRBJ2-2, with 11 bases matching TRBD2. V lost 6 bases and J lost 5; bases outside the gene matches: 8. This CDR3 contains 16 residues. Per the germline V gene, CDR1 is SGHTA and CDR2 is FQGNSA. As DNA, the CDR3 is TGTGCCAGCAGAGAAACTAGCGGGGGTTTTACCGGGGAGCTGTTTTTT. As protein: CASRETSGGFTGELFF.

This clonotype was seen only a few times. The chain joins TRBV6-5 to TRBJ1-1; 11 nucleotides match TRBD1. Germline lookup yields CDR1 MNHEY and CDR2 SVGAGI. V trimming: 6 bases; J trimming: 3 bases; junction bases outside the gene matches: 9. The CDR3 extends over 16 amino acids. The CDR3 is CASRRTGGVVYTEAFF. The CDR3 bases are TGTGCCAGCAGGAGGACAGGGGGCGTTGTATACACTGAAGCTTTCTTT.

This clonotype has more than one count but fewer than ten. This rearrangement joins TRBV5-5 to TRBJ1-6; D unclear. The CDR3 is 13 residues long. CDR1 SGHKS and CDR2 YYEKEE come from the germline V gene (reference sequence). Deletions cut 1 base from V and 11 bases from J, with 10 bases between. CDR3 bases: TGTGCCAGCAGCTTGACAGCTCTCCCACCCCTCCACTTT. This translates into CASSLTALPPLHF.

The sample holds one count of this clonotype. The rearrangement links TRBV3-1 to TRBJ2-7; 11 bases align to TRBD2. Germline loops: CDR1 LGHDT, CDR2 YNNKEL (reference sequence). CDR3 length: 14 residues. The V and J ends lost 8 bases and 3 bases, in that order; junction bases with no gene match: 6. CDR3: CASRPGTSGYEQYF. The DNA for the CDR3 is TGTGCCAGCCGACCCGGGACTAGCGGCTACGAGCAGTACTTC.

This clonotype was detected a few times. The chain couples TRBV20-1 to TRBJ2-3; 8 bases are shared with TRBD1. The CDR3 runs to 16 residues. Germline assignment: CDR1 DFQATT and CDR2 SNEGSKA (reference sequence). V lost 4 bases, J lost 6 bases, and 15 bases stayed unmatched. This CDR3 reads CSATRSRTGYADTQYF. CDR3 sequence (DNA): TGCAGTGCTACCAGGTCCCGGACAGGGTATGCGGATACGCAGTATTTT.

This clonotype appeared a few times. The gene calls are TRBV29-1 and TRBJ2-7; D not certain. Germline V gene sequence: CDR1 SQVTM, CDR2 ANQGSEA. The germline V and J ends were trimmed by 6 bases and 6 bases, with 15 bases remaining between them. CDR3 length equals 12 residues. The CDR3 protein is CSVGSNPIEQYF. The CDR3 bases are TGCAGCGTCGGATCCAACCCCATCGAGCAGTACTTC.

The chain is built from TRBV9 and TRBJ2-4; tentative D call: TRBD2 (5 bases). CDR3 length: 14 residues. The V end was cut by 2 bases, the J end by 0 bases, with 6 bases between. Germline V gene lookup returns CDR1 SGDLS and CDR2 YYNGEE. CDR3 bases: TGTGCCAGCAGCGTGAGCGGAGCCAAAAACATTCAGTACTTC. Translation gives CASSVSGAKNIQYF.

CDR3 in amino acids: CASSQVGGTTEAFF. The CDR3 region has the DNA TGTGCCAGCAGCCAAGTAGGGGGGACCACTGAAGCTTTCTTT. V and J are TRBV3-1 and TRBJ1-1, with D possibly being TRBD1 (6 bases). Germline V gene sequence: CDR1 LGHDT, CDR2 YNNKEL (reference sequence). This CDR3 comprises 14 residues. V gave up 1 base and J gave up 4 bases, with 10 bases separating them.

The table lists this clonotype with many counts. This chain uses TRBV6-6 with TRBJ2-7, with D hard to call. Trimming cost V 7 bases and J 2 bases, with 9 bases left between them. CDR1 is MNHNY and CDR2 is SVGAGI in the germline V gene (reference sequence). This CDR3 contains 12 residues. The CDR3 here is CASISETYEQYF. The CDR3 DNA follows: TGTGCCAGCATCTCGGAGACCTACGAGCAGTACTTC.

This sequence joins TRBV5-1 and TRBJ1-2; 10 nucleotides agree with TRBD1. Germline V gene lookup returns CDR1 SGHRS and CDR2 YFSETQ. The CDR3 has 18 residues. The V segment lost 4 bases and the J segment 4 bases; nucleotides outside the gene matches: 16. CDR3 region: CASSTQPGQGIPVYGYTF. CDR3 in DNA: TGCGCCAGCAGCACGCAACCGGGACAGGGGATACCGGTCTATGGCTACACCTTC.

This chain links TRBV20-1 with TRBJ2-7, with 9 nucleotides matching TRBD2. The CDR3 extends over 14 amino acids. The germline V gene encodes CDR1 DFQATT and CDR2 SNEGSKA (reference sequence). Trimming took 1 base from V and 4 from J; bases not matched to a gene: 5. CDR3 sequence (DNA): TGCAGTGCTAGAGCTAGCGGGGTAGCTTACGAGCAGTACTTC. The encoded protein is CSARASGVAYEQYF.

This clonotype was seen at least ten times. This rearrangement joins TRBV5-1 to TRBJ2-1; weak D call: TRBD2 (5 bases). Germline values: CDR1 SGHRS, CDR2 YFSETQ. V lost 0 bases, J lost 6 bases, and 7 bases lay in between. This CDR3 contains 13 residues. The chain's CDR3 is CASSLAAGNEQFF. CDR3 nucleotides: TGCGCCAGCAGCTTGGCCGCGGGCAATGAGCAGTTCTTC.

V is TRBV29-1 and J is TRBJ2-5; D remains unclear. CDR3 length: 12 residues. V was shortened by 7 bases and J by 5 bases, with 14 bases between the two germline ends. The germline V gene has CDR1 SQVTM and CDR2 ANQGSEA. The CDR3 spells CSASIGLETQYF. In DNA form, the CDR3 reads TGCAGCGCATCGATTGGGTTGGAGACCCAGTACTTC.

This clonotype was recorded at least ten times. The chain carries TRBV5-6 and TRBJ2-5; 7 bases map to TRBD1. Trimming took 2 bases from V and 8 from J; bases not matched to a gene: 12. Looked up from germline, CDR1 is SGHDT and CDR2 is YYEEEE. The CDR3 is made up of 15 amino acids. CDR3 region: CASSLLTGQQRTQYF. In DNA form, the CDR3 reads TGTGCCAGCAGCTTACTTACGGGACAGCAAAGAACCCAGTACTTC.

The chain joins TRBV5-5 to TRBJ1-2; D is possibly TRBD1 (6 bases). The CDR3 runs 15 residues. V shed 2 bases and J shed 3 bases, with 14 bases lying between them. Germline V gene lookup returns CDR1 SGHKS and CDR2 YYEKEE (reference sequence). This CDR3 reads CASSFHGTLDYGYTF. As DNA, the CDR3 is TGTGCCAGCAGCTTCCACGGGACACTCGACTATGGCTACACCTTC.

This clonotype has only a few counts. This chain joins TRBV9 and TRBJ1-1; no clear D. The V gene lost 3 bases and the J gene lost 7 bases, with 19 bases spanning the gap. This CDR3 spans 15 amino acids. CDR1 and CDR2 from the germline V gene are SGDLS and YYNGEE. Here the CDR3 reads CASSASPLSVYEAFF. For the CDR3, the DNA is TGTGCCAGCAGCGCCAGCCCCCTGTCGGTATATGAAGCTTTCTTT. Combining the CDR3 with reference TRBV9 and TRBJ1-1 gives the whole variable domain DSGVTQTPKHLITATGQRVTLRCSPRSGDLSVYWYQQSLDQGLQFLIQYYNGEERAKGNILERFSAQQFPDLHSELNLSSLELGDSALYFCASSASPLSVYEAFFGQGTRLTVV.

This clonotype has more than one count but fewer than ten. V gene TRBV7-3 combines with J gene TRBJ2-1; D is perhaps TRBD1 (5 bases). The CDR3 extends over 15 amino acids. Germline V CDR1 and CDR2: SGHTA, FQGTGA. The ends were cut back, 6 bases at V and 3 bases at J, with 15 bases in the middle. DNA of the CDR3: TGTGCCAGCAGGCTGGGGCCCCAAATCTACAATGAGCAGTTCTTC. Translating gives CASRLGPQIYNEQFF.

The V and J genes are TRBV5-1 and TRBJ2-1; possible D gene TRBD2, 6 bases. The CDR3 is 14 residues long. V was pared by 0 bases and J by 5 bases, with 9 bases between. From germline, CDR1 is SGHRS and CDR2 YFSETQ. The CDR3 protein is CASSLVGGNNEQFF. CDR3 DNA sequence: TGCGCCAGCAGCTTGGTGGGGGGAAACAATGAGCAGTTCTTC.

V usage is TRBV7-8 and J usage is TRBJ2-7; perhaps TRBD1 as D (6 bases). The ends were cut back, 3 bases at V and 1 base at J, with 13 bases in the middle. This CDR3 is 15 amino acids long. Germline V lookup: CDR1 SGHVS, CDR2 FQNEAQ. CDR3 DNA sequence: TGTGCCAGCAGCTTCGCCGGGACAAGTTCCTACGAGCAGTACTTC. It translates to CASSFAGTSSYEQYF.

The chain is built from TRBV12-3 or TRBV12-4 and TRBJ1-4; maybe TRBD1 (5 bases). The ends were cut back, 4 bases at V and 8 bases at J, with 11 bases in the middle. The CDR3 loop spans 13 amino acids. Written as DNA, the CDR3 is TGTGCCAGCAGTTGGCAGGGTCGCGAAAAACTGTTTTTT. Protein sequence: CASSWQGREKLFF.

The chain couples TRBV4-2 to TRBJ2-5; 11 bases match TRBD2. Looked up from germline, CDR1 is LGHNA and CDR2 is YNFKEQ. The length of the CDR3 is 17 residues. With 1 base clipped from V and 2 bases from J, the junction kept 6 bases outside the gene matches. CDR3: CASSQVLAGGRQETQYF. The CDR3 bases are TGTGCCAGCAGCCAAGTCCTAGCGGGAGGCCGACAAGAGACCCAGTACTTC.

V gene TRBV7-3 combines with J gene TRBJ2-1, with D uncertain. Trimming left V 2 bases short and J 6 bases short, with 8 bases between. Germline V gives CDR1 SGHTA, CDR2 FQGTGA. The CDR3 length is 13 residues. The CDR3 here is CASSLDGTNEQFF. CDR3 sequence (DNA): TGTGCCAGCAGCTTAGACGGAACCAATGAGCAGTTCTTC.

The CDR3 region is CASSLERTTDTQYF. For the CDR3, the DNA is TGCGCCAGCAGCTTGGAGAGAACCACAGATACGCAGTATTTT. This chain links TRBV5-1 with TRBJ2-3, with D hard to call. Trimming shortened V by 0 bases and J by 2 bases, and 7 bases separated the two germline ends. The germline gives CDR1 SGHRS, CDR2 YFSETQ. The CDR3 consists of 14 residues.